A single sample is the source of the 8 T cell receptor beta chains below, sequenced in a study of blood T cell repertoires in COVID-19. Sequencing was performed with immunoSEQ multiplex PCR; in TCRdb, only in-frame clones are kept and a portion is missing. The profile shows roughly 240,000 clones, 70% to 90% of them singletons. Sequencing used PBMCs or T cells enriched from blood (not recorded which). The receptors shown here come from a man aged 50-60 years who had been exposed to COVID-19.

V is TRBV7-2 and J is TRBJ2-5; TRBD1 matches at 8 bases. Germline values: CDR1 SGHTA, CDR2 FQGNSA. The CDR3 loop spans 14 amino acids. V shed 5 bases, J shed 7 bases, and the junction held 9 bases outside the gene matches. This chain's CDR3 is CASSKGQVAGTQYF. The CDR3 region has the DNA TGTGCCAGCAGCAAGGGACAGGTGGCGGGGACCCAGTACTTC.

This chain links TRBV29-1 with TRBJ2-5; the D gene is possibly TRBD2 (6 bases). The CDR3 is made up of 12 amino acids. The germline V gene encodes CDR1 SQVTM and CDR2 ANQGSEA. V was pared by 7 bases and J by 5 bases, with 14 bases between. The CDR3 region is CSGPGRRETQYF. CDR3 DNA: TGCAGCGGGCCGGGGAGGAGGGAGACCCAGTACTTC.

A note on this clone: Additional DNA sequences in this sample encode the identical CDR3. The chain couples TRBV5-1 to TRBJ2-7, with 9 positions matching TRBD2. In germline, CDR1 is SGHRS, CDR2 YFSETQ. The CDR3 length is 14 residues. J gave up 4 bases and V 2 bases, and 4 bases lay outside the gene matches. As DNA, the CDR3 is TGCGCCAGCAGCTTAATTAGCGGGAGTTACGAGCAGTACGTC. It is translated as CASSLISGSYEQYV.

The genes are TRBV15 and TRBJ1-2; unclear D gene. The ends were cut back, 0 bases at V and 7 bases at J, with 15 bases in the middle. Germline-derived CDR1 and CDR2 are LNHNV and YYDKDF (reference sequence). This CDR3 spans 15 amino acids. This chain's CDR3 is CATSRDFGGSGGYTF. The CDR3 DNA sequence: TGTGCCACCAGCAGAGATTTCGGTGGCTCGGGTGGCTACACCTTC. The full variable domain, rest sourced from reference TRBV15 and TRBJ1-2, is DAMVIQNPRYQVTQFGKPVTLSCSQTLNHNVMYWYQQKSSQAPKLLFHYYDKDFNNEADTPDNFQSRRPNTSFCFLDIRSPGLGDTAMYLCATSRDFGGSGGYTFGSGTRLTVV.

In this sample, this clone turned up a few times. CDR3 sequence: CASSVDGGGSPLHF. CDR3 bases: TGTGCCAGCAGCGTAGACGGAGGAGGTTCACCCCTCCACTTT. The chain combines TRBV9 with TRBJ1-6; the D is unclear. The CDR3 has 14 residues. The germline V and J ends were trimmed by 0 bases and 9 bases, with 10 bases remaining between them. Germline V gene sequence: CDR1 SGDLS, CDR2 YYNGEE.

In DNA form, the CDR3 reads TGTGCCAGCAGTGAGCGGGACAGTAAGTCTTACTATGGCTACACCTTC. Its translation: CASSERDSKSYYGYTF. The chain is built from TRBV6-1 and TRBJ1-2; TRBD1 agrees at 7 bases. The germline CDR1 and CDR2 sequences are MNHNS and SASEGT. The CDR3 is made up of 16 amino acids. The trim removed 3 bases at V and 3 bases at J, leaving 10 bases unmatched.

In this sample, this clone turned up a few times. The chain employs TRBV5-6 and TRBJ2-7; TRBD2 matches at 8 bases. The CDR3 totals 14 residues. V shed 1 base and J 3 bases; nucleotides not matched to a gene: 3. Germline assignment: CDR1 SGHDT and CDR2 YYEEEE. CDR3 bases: TGTGCCAGCAGCTTGCGGGGGGGCTTCTACGAGCAGTACTTC. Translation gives CASSLRGGFYEQYF.

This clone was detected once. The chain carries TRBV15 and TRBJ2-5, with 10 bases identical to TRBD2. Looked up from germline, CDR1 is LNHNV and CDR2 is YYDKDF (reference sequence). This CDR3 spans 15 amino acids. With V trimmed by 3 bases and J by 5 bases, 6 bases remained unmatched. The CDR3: CATSSDPGLAETQYF. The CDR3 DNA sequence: TGTGCCACCAGCAGTGATCCGGGACTAGCGGAGACCCAGTACTTC.